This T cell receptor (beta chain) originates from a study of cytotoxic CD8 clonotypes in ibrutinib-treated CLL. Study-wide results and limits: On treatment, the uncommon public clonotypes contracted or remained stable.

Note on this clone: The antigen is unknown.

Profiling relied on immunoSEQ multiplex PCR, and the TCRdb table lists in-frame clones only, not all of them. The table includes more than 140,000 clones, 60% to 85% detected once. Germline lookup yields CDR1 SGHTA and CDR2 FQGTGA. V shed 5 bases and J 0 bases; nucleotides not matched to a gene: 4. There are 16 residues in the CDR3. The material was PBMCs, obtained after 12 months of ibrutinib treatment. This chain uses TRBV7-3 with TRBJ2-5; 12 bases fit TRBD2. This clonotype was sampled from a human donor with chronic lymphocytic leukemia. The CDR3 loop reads CASSLGLAGYQETQYF. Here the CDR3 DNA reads TGTGCCAGCAGCCTTGGACTAGCGGGGTACCAAGAGACCCAGTACTTC. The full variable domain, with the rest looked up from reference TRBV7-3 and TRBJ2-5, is GAGVSQTPSNKVTEKGKYVELRCDPISGHTALYWYRQSLGQGPEFLIYFQGTGAADDSGLPNDRFFAVRPEGSVSTLKIQRTERGDSAVYLCASSLGLAGYQETQYFGPGTRLLVL.